This entry features one T cell receptor beta chain sequence. Its antigen is unknown. The input lacks base qualities; no much larger clone sits a single base away. Receptors were amplified or captured by PCR. Sequencing took place on a NextSeq 500. Bulk TCR libraries were prepared as previously described, using TCR primers listed in Table S5. The Qiagen AllPrep DNA/RNA kit was used to purify total RNA. Before analysis, reads from multiple sequencing runs of the same library were pooled. The published analysis was carried out like this. Reads were retained only if the reads had an exact TCR constant sequence, and the retained reads were trimmed to 150 nt and grouped according to their 12-nt molecular barcodes. Reads in each barcode group were sub-clustered using a 15% Levenshtein threshold, and a quality-weighted consensus sequence was built for each RNA molecule. Non-functional sequences were excluded, and lower-count sequences lying one edit away from another sequence were also excluded. Based on a fit of two negative binomial distributions, barcode sub-clusters having less than 20% of the maximum read count were discarded. The raw public reads went through TCRdb reprocessing: fastp at Q25, MiXCR clone calling, in-frame beta chains kept. Identical CDR3 protein sequences are pooled into one entry, listed with their most common genes and DNA. These V and J calls rely on TCRdb rather than the paper's analysis. The sample table records about half a million distinct CDR3 sequences; around 25% of these occur just once. Approximately 0.76% of the sample lies in the top ten.

The record originates from a study of molecular identifiers for immune sequencing clone quantification (dated by TCRdb to between 2017 and 2018). About the investigation overall: In a replicate experiment, RNA from around 20,000 or 100,000 naive CD8 T cells was split into five aliquots, four of which were sequenced. CD8 T cells were used in a methods study to benchmark molecular-identifier clustering-based TCR repertoire sequencing (MIDCIRS) and TCR RNA copy counting. Points the paper makes about the study in general: Modeling gave about three recovered TCR RNA copies per cell versus approximately 9 by digital PCR, implying around 31% capture efficiency. When barcode sub-clustering was omitted, TCR diversity was inflated by chimeric consensus sequences, with chimeras reaching as high as 47%. The sizes of highly expanded clones could end up underestimated when identical TCR molecules share a barcode. Spiked-in Jurkat TCR RNA equal to a single cell's worth was reported to be detectable even within 1,200,000 naive CD8 T cells. Naive libraries contained spiked-in Jurkat TCR RNA (approximately ten copies' worth), which is not part of the donor repertoire. Clones above 20 RNA copies held over 99% of molecules in CMV-specific effector cells but under 1% in naive cells.

Libraries of naive CD8 T cells were built from around 18,000 to 910,000 sorted cells, with 10%, 30% or 50% of the purified RNA used. On a BD FACSAria II, naive CD8 T cells were FACS-sorted as CD8+CD4-CCR7+CD45RA+ and collected into RLT Plus buffer. To test detection sensitivity, Jurkat RNA equal to approximately ten TCR copies was added to samples of about 19,000-1,100,000 naive CD8 T cells. Enrichment of CD8 T cells was performed with RosetteSep CD8+ T Cell Enrichment Cocktail and Ficoll-Paque, after which ACK red cell lysis was carried out. From a lookup of the germline V gene (reference sequence), CDR1 and CDR2 are LNHDA and SQIVND. V is pruned by 3 bases and J by 9 bases, leaving 8 bases of the junction without a gene match. The CDR3 measures 14 amino acids from cysteine to phenylalanine. Just CDR3 DNA is preserved here, 42 bases in frame from base 1.

The sequence links TRBV19 to TRBJ2-1; 7 bases in between match TRBD2. The receptor comes from a human donor in good health. Some libraries in this study had Jurkat cell RNA spiked in. The sequenced material came from naive CD8+ T cells from blood, with Jurkat cell RNA spiked in. The sample's cell subset or site label is to be understood as: FACS-sorted CD8+CD4-CCR7+CD45RA+ naive T cells. The sequenced DNA: TGTGCCAGTAGTATGGGGGGAGGGCCGGTTGAGCAGTTCTTC. This encodes CASSMGGGPVEQFF.